The 23 T cell receptor beta chains listed next were all sequenced from one sample in a study of cytomegalovirus exposure and HLA in healthy donors (dated by TCRdb to the late 2010s). Library construction relied on the immunoSEQ multiplex PCR assay. This immuneACCESS table, as held by TCRdb, lists in-frame sequences with V and J called but not all clones. Of the missing ones, under half trace to an unresolved V gene in checked studies; the others have no known cause. This sample has 90,000 or so clones in its table, and roughly 96% of those were observed once. The ten largest account for over 0.7% of the sample. The specimen sequenced was PBMCs. The receptors shown here come from a man aged 18 to 30 in good health and CMV-seronegative.

V and J are TRBV6-5 and TRBJ1-2, with 7 bases identical to TRBD1. The CDR3 runs 12 residues. The germline V gene encodes CDR1 MNHEY and CDR2 SVGAGI. The junction had 7 bases not matched to a gene; V was cut back by 5 bases and J by 10 bases. The DNA for the CDR3 is TGTGCCAGCAGTCCACGACAGGGTGACTACACCTTC. The encoded protein is CASSPRQGDYTF.

The chain recombines TRBV19 with TRBJ1-3, with 7 nucleotides matching TRBD1. The CDR3 length is 15 residues. V shed 4 bases and J 2 bases; nucleotides not matched to a gene: 5. The germline V gene encodes CDR1 LNHDA and CDR2 SQIVND (reference sequence). CDR3 nucleotide sequence: TGTGCCAGTAGTACCACGACAGGGACTGGAAACACCATATATTTT. Encoded protein: CASSTTTGTGNTIYF.

CDR3 residues: CSVEDLLGLSSGDYNEQFF. The CDR3 nucleotides are TGCAGCGTTGAAGATTTACTGGGATTATCTAGCGGGGATTACAATGAGCAGTTCTTC. V usage is TRBV29-1 and J usage is TRBJ2-1, with 9 bases aligning to TRBD2. The CDR3 runs 19 residues. Trimming took 0 bases from V and 4 from J; bases not matched to a gene: 16. From germline, CDR1 is SQVTM and CDR2 ANQGSEA.

The chain carries TRBV20-1 and TRBJ1-1; no reliable D call. Germline lookup yields CDR1 DFQATT and CDR2 SNEGSKA (reference sequence). CDR3 length equals 10 residues. V was trimmed by 6 bases and J by 7 bases, leaving 9 bases between them. In DNA form, the CDR3 reads TGCAGTGCGCTTCTAAGTGAAGCTTTCTTT. It yields the protein CSALLSEAFF.

The chain joins TRBV10-2 to TRBJ1-2; tentative D call: TRBD1 (5 bases). The germline V and J ends were trimmed by 2 bases and 5 bases, with 12 bases remaining between them. This CDR3 comprises 14 residues. CDR1 is WSHSY and CDR2 is SAAADI in the germline V gene. The chain's CDR3 is CASSEAYRTYGYTF. In DNA, the CDR3 is TGCGCCAGCAGTGAGGCGTACAGGACGTATGGCTACACCTTC.

This chain uses TRBV19 with TRBJ2-3, with TRBD2 identical over 8 bases. The CDR3 length is 15 residues. V trimming: 10 bases; J trimming: 3 bases; junction bases outside the gene matches: 12. In germline, CDR1 is LNHDA, CDR2 SQIVND (reference sequence). The CDR3 loop is CATLPGGRMTDTQYF. CDR3 DNA sequence: TGTGCCACCCTACCTGGCGGGAGGATGACAGATACGCAGTATTTT.

The chain couples TRBV11-2 to TRBJ2-1, with TRBD1 matching over 10 bases. The V gene end was trimmed by 2 bases and the J gene end by 7 bases; junction bases not matched to a gene: 11. Germline V gene data show CDR1 as SGHAT and CDR2 as FQNNGV. CDR3 length equals 17 residues. The CDR3 nucleotides are TGTGCCAGCAGCTTAATAGGGGGGGACAGGGGTTGGAATGAGCAGTTCTTC. This gives the protein CASSLIGGDRGWNEQFF.

V usage is TRBV6-6 and J usage is TRBJ1-4; D may be TRBD1 (6 bases). In germline, CDR1 is MNHNY, CDR2 SVGAGI (reference sequence). This CDR3 is 14 amino acids long. Trimming left V 6 bases short and J 8 bases short, with 16 bases between. CDR3 DNA: TGTGCCAGCAGCCCTAGACAGGTTTCAGAAAAACTGTTTTTT. Its protein product is CASSPRQVSEKLFF.

The CDR3 loop reads CASRGTGGVKGGAKNIQYF. In DNA form, the CDR3 reads TGTGCCAGCAGAGGGACAGGGGGCGTGAAAGGGGGAGCCAAAAACATTCAGTACTTC. The rearrangement links TRBV7-2 to TRBJ2-4, with 12 nucleotides matching TRBD1. The CDR3 has 19 residues. Germline V gives CDR1 SGHTA, CDR2 FQGNSA. V dropped 6 bases and J dropped 0; count of bases not matched to a gene: 12.

The genes are TRBV19 and TRBJ1-1, with 8 bases that match TRBD1. V gave up 4 bases and J gave up 0 bases; unmatched junction bases: 7. Germline CDR1 is LNHDA and CDR2 is SQIVND (reference sequence). The CDR3 is 16 residues long. As DNA, the CDR3 is TGTGCCAGTAGTACGGGACAGGACGGGGTGAACACTGAAGCTTTCTTT. Protein product: CASSTGQDGVNTEAFF.

V gene TRBV9 combines with J gene TRBJ2-3, with 13 bases that match TRBD2. This CDR3 has 15 residues. V lost 4 bases, J lost 6 bases, and 5 bases stayed unmatched. CDR1 is SGDLS and CDR2 is YYNGEE in the germline V gene. CDR3 bases: TGTGCCAGCAGCCTACTAGCGGGAGGGGGCGATACGCAGTATTTT. Translating gives CASSLLAGGGDTQYF.

This clone showed up just once. V and J are TRBV7-8 and TRBJ2-7; TRBD1 aligns across 8 bases. The CDR3 has 15 residues. V shed 4 bases, J shed 6 bases, and the junction held 11 bases outside the gene matches. The germline V gene encodes CDR1 SGHVS and CDR2 FQNEAQ. CDR3 residues: CASSSQGTGVPEQYV. DNA of the CDR3: TGTGCCAGCAGCTCACAGGGGACAGGTGTGCCCGAGCAGTACGTC.

The rearrangement links TRBV5-8 to TRBJ2-1; 11 positions agree with TRBD2. This CDR3 has 18 amino acids. CDR1 is SGHTS, CDR2 YDEGEE, per germline. The J segment lost 8 bases and the V segment lost 1 base, leaving 14 bases of the junction unmatched. The CDR3 sequence: CASSLTLVGLAGVDEQFF. In DNA, the CDR3 is TGTGCCAGCAGCTTGACCTTAGTAGGACTAGCGGGCGTCGATGAGCAGTTCTTC. The entire variable domain, with the rest obtained from reference TRBV5-8 and TRBJ2-1, is as follows: EAGVTQSPTHLIKTRGQQATLRCSPISGHTSVYWYQQALGLGLQFLLWYDEGEERNRGNFPPRFSGRQFPNYSSELNVNALELEDSALYLCASSLTLVGLAGVDEQFFGPGTRLTVL.

The chain joins TRBV5-1 to TRBJ2-3; no reliable D call. Trimming shortened V by 0 bases and J by 4 bases, and 12 bases separated the two germline ends. Germline V gives CDR1 SGHRS, CDR2 YFSETQ. This CDR3 contains 15 residues. The CDR3 loop is CASSLALGEPDTQYF. The CDR3 region has the DNA TGCGCCAGCAGCTTGGCCCTCGGAGAACCAGATACGCAGTATTTT.

The chain employs TRBV7-6 and TRBJ2-1, with D perhaps TRBD2 (6 bases). The germline V and J ends were trimmed by 1 base and 3 bases, with 13 bases remaining between them. This CDR3 spans 16 amino acids. Germline V gene sequence: CDR1 SGHVS, CDR2 FNYEAQ. The DNA of the CDR3 is TGTGCCAGCAGCTTAGAGTGGGACTCCAACTACAATGAGCAGTTCTTC. Protein sequence: CASSLEWDSNYNEQFF.

This clone was picked up one time. The V call is TRBV18, the J call TRBJ2-7; D is unclear. The CDR3 length is 12 residues. Germline CDR1 reads KGHSH; CDR2 reads LQKENI. V lost 3 bases to trimming and J lost 5 bases, with 8 bases between them. CDR3 sequence: CASSPMGHEQYV. As DNA, the CDR3 is TGTGCCAGCTCACCCATGGGCCACGAGCAGTACGTC.

The rearrangement joins TRBV5-6 to TRBJ1-1, with D possibly matching TRBD1 (5 bases). Trimming pared 4 bases from V and 5 bases from J, leaving 15 bases between. The CDR3 length is 14 residues. Germline V CDR1 and CDR2: SGHDT, YYEEEE. The CDR3 nucleotides are TGTGCCAGCAGCCCCGATGGCCGGGGGACTGAAGCTTTCTTT. Encoded protein: CASSPDGRGTEAFF.

The V call is TRBV2, the J call TRBJ1-2, with D perhaps TRBD1 (5 bases). This CDR3 region has 14 residues. Trimming stripped 6 bases from V and 6 bases from J, with 17 bases between. Germline CDR1 reads SNHLY; CDR2 reads FYNNEI. The CDR3 loop reads CASRLGTPWHGYTF. DNA for the CDR3: TGTGCCAGCAGACTCGGGACTCCCTGGCATGGCTACACCTTC.

V and J are TRBV5-1 and TRBJ1-2; 8 positions agree with TRBD1. The CDR3 has 12 amino acids. Germline V gives CDR1 SGHRS, CDR2 YFSETQ. Trimming removed 3 bases from V and 7 bases from J; junction bases left unmatched: 2. The CDR3 loop is CASSSGQGGYTF. The CDR3 DNA follows: TGCGCCAGCAGCTCCGGACAGGGTGGCTACACCTTC.

This clone appeared a single time. The V and J genes are TRBV4-3 and TRBJ1-2, with 7 bases aligning to TRBD1. The CDR3 sequence is 14 residues long. Trimming cost V 0 bases and J 7 bases; bases outside gene matches: 5. Germline lookup yields CDR1 LGHNA and CDR2 YSLEER. CDR3 nucleotides: TGCGCCAGCAGCCAAGACCCAGGGGGTGGTGGCTACACCTTC. Its protein product is CASSQDPGGGGYTF.

The J gene is TRBJ2-5, the V gene TRBV7-2, with 7 bases that match TRBD2. From germline, CDR1 is SGHTA and CDR2 FQGNSA. V was clipped by 1 base and J by 2 bases; unmatched bases: 4. This CDR3 spans 15 amino acids. As DNA, the CDR3 is TGTGCCAGCAGCTTAGTGAGCGGGAATCAAGAGACCCAGTACTTC. Protein product: CASSLVSGNQETQYF.

The rearrangement links TRBV10-1 to TRBJ2-2; a possible D gene is TRBD2 (6 bases). The CDR3 loop spans 17 amino acids. CDR1 is WNHNN and CDR2 is SYGVQD in the germline V gene (reference sequence). V was trimmed by 5 bases and J by 4 bases, leaving 20 bases between them. CDR3 sequence reads: CASSRAGSESATGELFF. The CDR3, as DNA: TGCGCCAGCAGTCGGGCGGGGTCCGAATCCGCCACCGGGGAGCTGTTTTTT.

Written as DNA, the CDR3 is TGTGCCAGCAGGACCCATGACAGTCAAGCTTTCTTT. Translated, it gives CASRTHDSQAFF. This chain uses TRBV27 with TRBJ1-1, with D perhaps TRBD1 (5 bases). CDR3 length equals 12 residues. Germline CDR1 MNHEY, CDR2 SMNVEV (reference sequence). V dropped 6 bases and J dropped 9 bases, with 14 bases sitting between them.